One and the same sample provided the 28 T cell receptor beta chains below, sequenced in a study of T cell responses to AZD1222 COVID-19 vaccine. Sequencing was performed with immunoSEQ multiplex PCR; in TCRdb, only in-frame clones are kept and a portion is missing. The sample holds 84,000 or so clones, around nine tenths seen once. Here the sequenced sample was peripheral blood, taken on day 0 of AZD1222 vaccination. These receptors came from an adult in good health.

The V call is TRBV4-1, the J call TRBJ2-2; possibly TRBD1 for D (5 bases). Germline V gene lookup returns CDR1 MGHRA and CDR2 YSYEKL. Trimming stripped 3 bases from V and 7 bases from J, with 12 bases between. The CDR3 contains 14 residues. In DNA form, the CDR3 reads TGCGCCAGCAGCCACCCCGTAGGGGTCGGGGAGCTGTTTTTT. It codes for CASSHPVGVGELFF.

The chain employs TRBV5-1 and TRBJ2-1; 8 nucleotides match TRBD2. This CDR3 is 14 amino acids long. V was clipped by 0 bases and J by 5 bases; unmatched bases: 1. Germline values: CDR1 SGHRS, CDR2 YFSETQ. The CDR3 nucleotides are TGCGCCAGCAGCTTGGTACTAGCGGACAATGAGCAGTTCTTC. This codes for CASSLVLADNEQFF.

This clone appeared a single time. The chain uses TRBV6-2 or TRBV6-3 and TRBJ1-5; 8 bases fit TRBD1. Germline CDR1 reads MNHEY; CDR2 reads SVGEGT. After removal of 2 bases from V and 5 bases from J, the junction contained 5 bases not matched to a gene. This CDR3 has 15 amino acids. CDR3 sequence: CASSYQGQADQPQHF. The CDR3 DNA reads as TGTGCCAGCAGTTACCAGGGACAGGCTGATCAGCCCCAGCATTTT.

V is TRBV18 and J is TRBJ2-5; D is undetermined. This CDR3 has 15 residues. Trimming removed 0 bases from V and 2 bases from J, with 10 bases in between. Germline lookup yields CDR1 KGHSH and CDR2 LQKENI. The CDR3 spells CASSPPGSLQETQYF. The CDR3 region has the DNA TGTGCCAGCTCACCACCGGGTAGCCTACAAGAGACCCAGTACTTC.

The chain links TRBV29-1 to TRBJ1-1; the D is unclear. The CDR3 is 13 residues long. V shed 4 bases and J shed 1 base, with 10 bases lying between them. In germline, CDR1 is SQVTM, CDR2 ANQGSEA. CDR3 in amino acids: CSVGGISNTEAFF. The CDR3 nucleotides read TGCAGCGTTGGAGGAATATCGAACACTGAAGCTTTCTTT.

The CDR3, as DNA: TGTGCCAGCAGCCAAGGGACAGGGATTAACTATGGCTACACCTTC. Amino acid sequence: CASSQGTGINYGYTF. The chain has TRBV3-1 (or the pseudogene TRBV3-2) and TRBJ1-2; 8 nucleotides match TRBD1. The ends lost 1 base at V and 1 base at J; junction bases unmatched: 2. Germline lookup yields CDR1 LGHDT and CDR2 YNNKEL (reference sequence). The CDR3 has 15 residues.

This clone appeared a few times. The V call is TRBV3-1 (or the pseudogene TRBV3-2), the J call TRBJ1-3; no clear D. Looked up from germline, CDR1 is LGHDT and CDR2 is YNNKEL (reference sequence). Trimming stripped 1 base from V and 7 bases from J, with 5 bases between. This CDR3 has 12 residues. The CDR3 coding sequence is TGTGCCAGCAGCCAAGTTTACAACACCATATATTTT. It specifies CASSQVYNTIYF.

The chain joins TRBV7-8 to TRBJ1-1; D call uncertain. Germline-derived CDR1 and CDR2 are SGHVS and FQNEAQ. The CDR3 is 14 residues long. V was pared by 3 bases and J by 1 base, with 9 bases between. The CDR3 reads CASSFGSRNTEAFF. CDR3 DNA: TGTGCCAGCAGCTTTGGGAGTCGGAACACTGAAGCTTTCTTT.

With regard to this clone: The sample contains more than one DNA sequence encoding this CDR3. V usage is TRBV6-5 and J usage is TRBJ1-2; no clear D gene. This CDR3 has 15 amino acids. The ends were cut back, 0 bases at V and 1 base at J, with 9 bases in the middle. Germline V gene data show CDR1 as MNHEY and CDR2 as SVGAGI. DNA of the CDR3: TGTGCCAGCAGTTACTCGAATTCGGGTAACTATGGCTACACCTTC. Residues: CASSYSNSGNYGYTF.

The chain carries TRBV13 and TRBJ2-7, with 8 bases that match TRBD1. The CDR3 extends over 14 amino acids. From germline, CDR1 is PRHDT and CDR2 FYEKMQ (reference sequence). With V trimmed by 5 bases and J by 4 bases, 7 bases remained unmatched. The CDR3 DNA is TGTGCCAGCAGCCCTCCGGGACAGGATTACGAGCAGTACTTC. As protein: CASSPPGQDYEQYF. The variable domain in full, with the rest retrieved from reference TRBV13 and TRBJ2-7, is AAGVIQSPRHLIKEKRETATLKCYPIPRHDTVYWYQQGPGQDPQFLISFYEKMQSDKGSIPDRFSAQQFSDYHSELNMSSLELGDSALYFCASSPPGQDYEQYFGPGTRLTVT.

This chain links TRBV4-2 with TRBJ2-7, with 8 positions matching TRBD2. Germline V CDR1 and CDR2: LGHNA, YNFKEQ. This CDR3 comprises 17 residues. Trimming at V came to 0 bases and at J to 0 bases, leaving 7 bases not matched to a gene. CDR3 residues: CASSQDPAGETSYEQYF. In DNA form, the CDR3 reads TGTGCCAGCAGCCAAGATCCAGCGGGGGAGACCTCCTACGAGCAGTACTTC.

The chain joins TRBV3-1 (or the pseudogene TRBV3-2) to TRBJ1-2; D is perhaps TRBD1 (6 bases). The V gene lost 2 bases and the J gene lost 4 bases, with 11 bases spanning the gap. This CDR3 is built from 14 residues. Germline CDR1 and CDR2: LGHDT and YNNKEL (reference sequence). The CDR3 coding sequence is TGTGCCAGCAGCCAACGACAGGAGACCTATGGCTACACCTTC. Amino acids: CASSQRQETYGYTF.

The gene calls are TRBV5-1 and TRBJ1-1, with D possibly matching TRBD1 (5 bases). The CDR3 spans 15 residues. V was shortened by 4 bases and J by 4 bases, with 17 bases between the two germline ends. Germline V gene sequence: CDR1 SGHRS, CDR2 YFSETQ. The CDR3 is CASSRGSGIGTEAFF. CDR3 sequence (DNA): TGCGCCAGCAGCCGGGGGTCGGGGATCGGCACTGAAGCTTTCTTT.

This clone came up a few times. V and J are TRBV5-1 and TRBJ1-3; a possible D gene is TRBD1 (5 bases). There are 14 residues in the CDR3. From germline, CDR1 is SGHRS and CDR2 YFSETQ. The V and J ends lost 4 bases and 2 bases respectively, with 10 bases between them. This CDR3 reads CASSTAGAGNTIYF. The CDR3 region has the DNA TGCGCCAGCAGCACCGCGGGGGCTGGAAACACCATATATTTT.

V gene TRBV6-5 combines with J gene TRBJ2-5, with 7 bases identical to TRBD1. Germline CDR1 reads MNHEY; CDR2 reads SVGAGI. V trimming: 2 bases; J trimming: 4 bases; junction bases outside the gene matches: 7. This CDR3 contains 15 residues. The CDR3 nucleotides are TGTGCCAGCAGTTACCAGACAGGGTGGGGAGAGACCCAGTACTTC. It translates to CASSYQTGWGETQYF.

The rearrangement joins TRBV19 to TRBJ2-3, with 9 bases lining up with TRBD1. CDR1 LNHDA and CDR2 SQIVND come from the germline V gene (reference sequence). The CDR3 runs to 14 residues. The trim removed 5 bases at V and 1 base at J, leaving 1 base unmatched. The CDR3 protein is CASSDRGGTDTQYF. DNA of the CDR3: TGTGCCAGTAGTGACAGGGGGGGCACAGATACGCAGTATTTT.

The chain couples TRBV3-1 (or the pseudogene TRBV3-2) to TRBJ1-1, with D possibly being TRBD1 (6 bases). The germline V and J ends were trimmed by 4 bases and 2 bases, with 14 bases remaining between them. The CDR3 totals 15 residues. Germline CDR1 and CDR2: LGHDT and YNNKEL (reference sequence). CDR3: CASSRSTGANTEAFF. CDR3 in DNA: TGTGCCAGCAGCCGATCGACAGGAGCCAACACTGAAGCTTTCTTT.

The chain recombines TRBV18 with TRBJ2-1; 8 bases are shared with TRBD1. Per germline, CDR1 KGHSH and CDR2 LQKENI. CDR3 length: 15 residues. V dropped 1 base and J dropped 6; count of bases not matched to a gene: 5. The CDR3 nucleotides are TGTGCCAGCTCACCACAGACAGGGGACCCCAATGAGCAGTTCTTC. It encodes CASSPQTGDPNEQFF.

The chain carries TRBV7-9 and TRBJ1-3, with TRBD1 matching 8 bases. CDR1 and CDR2 from the germline V gene are SEHNR and FQNEAQ (reference sequence). The V gene end was trimmed by 4 bases and the J gene end by 3 bases; junction bases not matched to a gene: 2. The CDR3 extends over 14 amino acids. The CDR3 reads CASSSTGDGNTIYF. CDR3 DNA: TGTGCCAGCAGCTCGACAGGGGATGGAAACACCATATATTTT.

The chain uses TRBV28 and TRBJ2-2; 9 bases align to TRBD2. J was trimmed by 0 bases and V by 8 bases; bases with no gene match: 16. Germline CDR1 and CDR2: MDHEN and SYDVKM. This CDR3 is built from 19 residues. CDR3 in amino acids: CASSDRGLLAGSNTGELFF. CDR3 coding DNA: TGTGCCAGCTCAGACCGGGGGCTGCTAGCGGGGTCGAACACCGGGGAGCTGTTTTTT. Filled out from reference TRBV28 and TRBJ2-2, the complete variable domain reads DVKVTQSSRYLVKRTGEKVFLECVQDMDHENMFWYRQDPGLGLRLIYFSYDVKMKEKGDIPEGYSVSREKKERFSLILESASTNQTSMYLCASSDRGLLAGSNTGELFFGEGSRLTVL.

The gene calls are TRBV5-8 and TRBJ2-7; D is perhaps TRBD1 (7 bases). There are 17 residues in the CDR3. Germline CDR1 reads SGHTS; CDR2 reads YDEGEE. Trimming shortened V by 4 bases and J by 7 bases, and 27 bases separated the two germline ends. CDR3 sequence: CASSGHTGDSNRLEQYF. The CDR3 DNA is TGTGCCAGCAGCGGCCACACAGGGGACTCGAATCGACTTGAGCAGTACTTC.

The chain has TRBV19 and TRBJ2-1, with 8 nucleotides matching TRBD2. V lost 7 bases and J lost 12; bases outside the gene matches: 14. The CDR3 runs to 14 residues. CDR1 is LNHDA and CDR2 is SQIVND in the germline V gene (reference sequence). Written as DNA, the CDR3 is TGTGCCAGTATATCGAGCGGGAGCTTGGGCGGGCAGTTCTTC. It translates to CASISSGSLGGQFF.

The rearrangement uses TRBV6-1 and TRBJ2-5; D remains ambiguous. The CDR3 extends over 13 amino acids. Per the germline V gene, CDR1 is MNHNS and CDR2 is SASEGT. V was trimmed by 3 bases and J by 5 bases, leaving 10 bases between them. The CDR3 protein is CASSEMVGETQYF. The CDR3 DNA follows: TGTGCCAGCAGTGAGATGGTTGGGGAGACCCAGTACTTC.

This chain uses TRBV10-2 with TRBJ1-1; D remains ambiguous. CDR1 is WSHSY and CDR2 is SAAADI in the germline V gene. CDR3 length: 16 amino acids. The ends were cut back, 0 bases at V and 5 bases at J, with 16 bases in the middle. DNA of the CDR3: TGCGCCAGCAGTGAGTCATTTGACGCGTTGGGAACTGAAGCTTTCTTT. It yields the protein CASSESFDALGTEAFF.

The CDR3 protein is CASGGTANTEAFF. CDR3 nucleotide sequence: TGTGCCAGCGGAGGGACAGCGAACACTGAAGCTTTCTTT. The J gene is TRBJ1-1, the V gene TRBV6-1; 7 nucleotides line up with TRBD1. Germline V lookup: CDR1 MNHNS, CDR2 SASEGT. The CDR3 loop spans 13 amino acids. Trimming cost V 8 bases and J 1 base; bases outside gene matches: 4.

This chain uses TRBV27 with TRBJ2-3; D assignment may be TRBD1 or TRBD2 (5 bases each). Germline assignment: CDR1 MNHEY and CDR2 SMNVEV (reference sequence). Trimming cost V 6 bases and J 4 bases, with 17 bases left between them. This CDR3 is 15 amino acids long. CDR3 residues: CASSSDPSRADTQYF. The CDR3 DNA is TGTGCCAGCAGCTCCGACCCTAGCAGGGCAGATACGCAGTATTTT.

The V gene is TRBV12-5, the J gene TRBJ1-5; possible D gene TRBD1, 5 bases. Germline V gene sequence: CDR1 LGHNT, CDR2 FRNRAP. V was cut by 6 bases and J by 7 bases, with 22 bases left in between. This CDR3 has 16 amino acids. The CDR3 sequence: CASGTDSRGRGQPQHF. The CDR3, as DNA: TGTGCTAGTGGGACCGACAGTAGGGGTAGGGGCCAGCCCCAGCATTTT.

This clone was seen a few times. The chain combines TRBV28 with TRBJ2-2; tentatively, D is TRBD1 (6 bases). Germline loops: CDR1 MDHEN, CDR2 SYDVKM. CDR3 size: 14 residues. Trimming shortened V by 4 bases and J by 3 bases, and 9 bases separated the two germline ends. In DNA form, the CDR3 reads TGTGCCAGCAGTTGGGCAGGGGACACCGGGGAGCTGTTTTTT. Residues: CASSWAGDTGELFF.